The rows below give T cell receptor beta chains drawn from one sample of a study of OX40 agonist ivuxolimab in advanced cancers. Some clones are missing from TCRdb's copy, which holds only in-frame ones; the method was immunoSEQ multiplex PCR. Found here are more than 60,000 clones, roughly four fifths of them singletons; the top ten hold about 1.6%. The sample consisted of CD4+ or CD8+ T cells sorted from blood, taken in a trial of the OX40 agonist ivuxolimab. Receptors were obtained from an adult with an advanced solid tumor such as melanoma, head and neck, liver or kidney cancer. Each CDR3 is given with its conserved first and last residue. The D gene is left open where the match is weak. A clone size is listed for some rows: how often the clone was seen (once, few, many), or a class if it is expanded.

cdr3_length	v_call	clone_size	j_call	d_call	cdr3_aa	cdr3_nt
14	TRBV30	NA	TRBJ1-4	NA	CAWSVLGGFEKLFF	TGTGCCTGGAGTGTACTGGGAGGTTTTGAAAAACTGTTTTTT
16	TRBV19	once	TRBJ1-5	NA	CASSSGEGGSNQPQHF	TGTGCCAGTAGCTCGGGGGAGGGCGGAAGCAATCAGCCCCAGCATTTT
13	TRBV19	NA	TRBJ1-3	NA	CASSSPTGNTIYF	TGTGCCAGTAGCTCCCCCACTGGAAACACCATATATTTT
12	TRBV29-1	NA	TRBJ2-6	NA	CSVSSGANVLTF	TGCAGCGTCAGCTCTGGGGCCAACGTCCTGACTTTC
14	TRBV27	NA	TRBJ2-1	TRBD2	CASSLTSGDNEQFF	TGTGCCAGCAGTTTGACTAGCGGAGACAATGAGCAGTTCTTC
14	TRBV25-1	NA	TRBJ2-1	NA	CASRPGTNYNEQFF	TGTGCCAGCAGGCCCGGGACCAACTACAATGAGCAGTTCTTC
16	TRBV6-5	NA	TRBJ2-2	NA	CASSYGDIGDTGELFF	TGTGCCAGCAGTTACGGAGACATAGGGGACACCGGGGAGCTGTTTTTT
13	TRBV2	NA	TRBJ2-3	NA	CASSGLYTDTQYF	TGTGCCAGCAGTGGACTCTACACAGATACGCAGTATTTT
15	TRBV29-1	once	TRBJ1-1	TRBD1	CSVGGQGAGSTEAFF	TGCAGCGTAGGGGGACAGGGGGCCGGCAGCACTGAAGCTTTCTTT
14	TRBV5-1	NA	TRBJ2-7	NA	CASRTSQGPYEQYF	TGCGCCAGCAGGACTTCCCAGGGCCCCTACGAGCAGTACTTC
14	TRBV6-5	NA	TRBJ2-7	NA	CASRRNQGTYEQYF	TGTGCCAGCAGGCGAAATCAGGGGACCTACGAGCAGTACTTC
15	TRBV27	few	TRBJ2-1	NA	CASSLGRETYNEQFF	TGTGCCAGCAGTTTAGGGCGGGAAACCTACAATGAGCAGTTCTTC
14	TRBV5-1	NA	TRBJ1-4	NA	CASSLASTNEKLFF	TGCGCCAGCAGCTTAGCATCAACTAATGAAAAACTGTTTTTT
13	TRBV28	NA	TRBJ1-5	NA	CASRPGGPQPQHF	TGTGCCAGCAGACCTGGAGGGCCTCAGCCCCAGCATTTT
16	TRBV18	once	TRBJ1-2	TRBD1	CASSPLITDRGGGYTF	TGTGCCAGCTCGCCGCTAATCACCGACAGGGGCGGTGGCTACACCTTC
14	TRBV27	NA	TRBJ2-7	TRBD2	CASRPAGGISEQYF	TGTGCCAGCAGACCAGCGGGAGGGATCTCCGAGCAGTACTTC
13	TRBV28	NA	TRBJ1-2	TRBD1	CASSSTGFGGYTF	TGTGCCAGCAGTTCGACAGGGTTTGGTGGCTACACCTTC
15	TRBV6-5	NA	TRBJ1-2	NA	CASSPWGVLGYGYTF	TGTGCCAGCAGTCCTTGGGGGGTCCTGGGCTATGGCTACACCTTC
16	TRBV18	NA	TRBJ2-3	TRBD1	CASSPPGQASTDTQYF	TGTGCCAGCTCACCACCGGGACAGGCAAGCACAGATACGCAGTATTTT
16	TRBV19	NA	TRBJ2-5	TRBD2	CASSIGLAGGSETQYF	TGTGCCAGTAGTATTGGGTTAGCGGGAGGATCAGAGACCCAGTACTTC
12	TRBV29-1	NA	TRBJ1-1	NA	CSVKVANTEAFF	TGCAGCGTTAAAGTGGCGAACACTGAAGCTTTCTTT
14	TRBV7-9	once	TRBJ2-6	NA	CASSLSDGANVLTF	TGTGCCAGCAGCTTATCCGACGGGGCCAACGTCCTGACTTTC
15	TRBV28	NA	TRBJ1-5	TRBD1	CASSLIDREDQPQHF	TGTGCCAGCAGTTTAATCGACAGGGAGGATCAGCCCCAGCATTTT
12	TRBV6-1	NA	TRBJ1-2	NA	CASSGTYYGYTF	TGTGCCAGCAGTGGGACATACTATGGCTACACCTTC
16	TRBV5-1	NA	TRBJ2-5	TRBD2	CASSGTGTGGWETQYF	TGCGCCAGCAGCGGTACCGGGACGGGGGGTTGGGAGACCCAGTACTTC
13	TRBV19	NA	TRBJ2-3	NA	CASRAVPGDTHYF	TGTGCCAGTAGGGCGGTCCCAGGGGATACGCATTATTTT
12	TRBV28	few	TRBJ1-5	NA	CASSSNNQPQHF	TGTGCCAGCAGTTCAAACAATCAGCCCCAGCATTTT
15	TRBV4-1	few	TRBJ1-3	TRBD1	CASSQPRDSRNTIYF	TGCGCCAGCAGCCAACCGCGGGACAGCCGAAACACCATATATTTT
14	TRBV5-1	few	TRBJ2-3	NA	CASTAGERTDTQYF	TGCGCCAGCACGGCGGGTGAAAGGACAGATACGCAGTATTTT
16	TRBV4-1	NA	TRBJ2-7	NA	CASSQETDGAIYEQYF	TGCGCCAGCAGCCAAGAAACGGACGGAGCGATCTACGAGCAGTACTTC
16	TRBV21-1	NA	TRBJ2-1	NA	CASSKIPTRGENEQFF	TGTGCCAGCAGCAAAATCCCGACGCGGGGGGAAAATGAGCAGTTCTTC
13	TRBV5-6	NA	TRBJ1-2	NA	CASSLGTAYGYTF	TGTGCCAGCAGCTTAGGGACGGCCTATGGCTACACCTTC
15	TRBV11-3	NA	TRBJ2-1	NA	CASSLVLDRPNEQFF	TGTGCCAGCAGCTTGGTACTGGACAGACCGAATGAGCAGTTCTTC
15	TRBV14	NA	TRBJ2-1	NA	CASSPVRDTYNEQFF	TGTGCCAGCAGCCCAGTCCGGGACACATACAATGAGCAGTTCTTC
16	TRBV11-3	NA	TRBJ2-3	TRBD2	CASSMGLAGETDTQYF	TGTGCCAGCAGCATGGGACTAGCGGGAGAAACAGATACGCAGTATTTT
15	TRBV7-6	NA	TRBJ2-2	NA	CASSFPGGRAGELFF	TGTGCCAGCAGCTTTCCAGGGGGGCGGGCCGGGGAGCTGTTTTTT
16	TRBV11-2	once	TRBJ2-5	TRBD2	CASSLLKGLAGETQYF	TGTGCCAGCAGCCTTCTAAAGGGACTAGCGGGGGAGACCCAGTACTTC
16	TRBV7-8	NA	TRBJ2-1	NA	CASSLVAAGTYNEQFF	TGTGCCAGCAGCTTAGTAGCTGCGGGGACCTACAATGAGCAGTTCTTC
16	TRBV15	NA	TRBJ2-1	NA	CATSRADKFSYNEQFF	TGTGCCACCAGCAGGGCGGACAAGTTTTCCTACAATGAGCAGTTCTTC
14	TRBV6-1	once	TRBJ2-5	NA	CASSEGSTAQTQYF	TGTGCCAGCAGTGAGGGGAGCACGGCGCAGACCCAGTACTTC
12	TRBV2	NA	TRBJ2-5	NA	CASSDVEETQYF	TGTGCCAGCAGTGATGTAGAAGAGACCCAGTACTTC
15	TRBV19	few	TRBJ2-2	NA	CASSDTGPGTGELFF	TGTGCCAGTAGTGATACAGGGCCGGGCACCGGGGAGCTGTTTTTT
17	TRBV28	NA	TRBJ1-1	TRBD1	CASSLPRRDRRTTEAFF	TGTGCCAGCAGTTTGCCCCGTAGGGACAGGAGAACCACTGAAGCTTTCTTT
13	TRBV7-3	NA	TRBJ2-7	TRBD1	CASSTQTGYEQYF	TGTGCCAGCAGCACACAGACAGGGTATGAGCAGTACTTC
14	TRBV6-1	NA	TRBJ2-1	TRBD2	CASSFTSGGSEQFF	TGTGCCAGCAGCTTTACTAGCGGGGGGTCTGAGCAGTTCTTC